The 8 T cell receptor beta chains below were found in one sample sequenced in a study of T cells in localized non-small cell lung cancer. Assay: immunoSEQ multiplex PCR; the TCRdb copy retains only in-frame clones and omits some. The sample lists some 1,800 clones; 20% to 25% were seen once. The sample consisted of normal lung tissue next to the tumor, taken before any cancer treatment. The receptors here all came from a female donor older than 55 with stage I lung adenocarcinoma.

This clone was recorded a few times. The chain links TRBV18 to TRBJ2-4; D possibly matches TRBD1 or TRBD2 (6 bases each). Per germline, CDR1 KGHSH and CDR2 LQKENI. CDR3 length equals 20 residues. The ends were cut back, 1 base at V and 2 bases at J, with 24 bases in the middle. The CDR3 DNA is TGTGCCAGCTCACCACTTGGGGGGCCGCGGACGATAATAACCAAAAACATTCAGTACTTC. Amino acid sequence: CASSPLGGPRTIITKNIQYF.

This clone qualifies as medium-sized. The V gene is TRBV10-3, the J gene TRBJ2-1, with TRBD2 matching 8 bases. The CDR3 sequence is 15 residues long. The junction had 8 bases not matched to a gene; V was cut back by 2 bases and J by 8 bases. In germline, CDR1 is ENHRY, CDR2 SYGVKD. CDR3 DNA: TGTGCCATCAGTGAGAACGGGAGGGCCGCGGATGAGCAGTTCTTC. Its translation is CAISENGRAADEQFF.

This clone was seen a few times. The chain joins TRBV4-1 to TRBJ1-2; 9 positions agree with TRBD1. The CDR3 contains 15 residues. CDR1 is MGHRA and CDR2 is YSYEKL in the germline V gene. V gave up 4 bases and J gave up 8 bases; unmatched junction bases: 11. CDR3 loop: CASSLRNSGTGGYTF. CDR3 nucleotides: TGCGCCAGCAGCCTCCGGAACTCAGGGACAGGGGGCTACACCTTC.

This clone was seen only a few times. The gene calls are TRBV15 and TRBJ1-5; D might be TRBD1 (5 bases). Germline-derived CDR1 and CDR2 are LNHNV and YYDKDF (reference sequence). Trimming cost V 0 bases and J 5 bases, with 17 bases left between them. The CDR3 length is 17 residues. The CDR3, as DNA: TGTGCCACCAGCAGAGATCGAGCAGGGTGGACCGATCAGCCCCAGCATTTT. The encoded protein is CATSRDRAGWTDQPQHF.

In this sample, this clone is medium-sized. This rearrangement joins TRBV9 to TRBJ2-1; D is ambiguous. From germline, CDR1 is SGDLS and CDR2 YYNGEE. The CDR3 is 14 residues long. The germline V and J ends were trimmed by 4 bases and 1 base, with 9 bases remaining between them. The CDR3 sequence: CASSYDSSYNEQFF. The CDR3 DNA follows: TGTGCCAGCAGCTATGACTCGTCCTACAATGAGCAGTTCTTC.

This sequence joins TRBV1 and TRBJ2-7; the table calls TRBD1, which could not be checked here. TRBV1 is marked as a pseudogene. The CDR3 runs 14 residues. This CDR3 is CASSPGTGRYEQYF. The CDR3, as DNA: TGCGCCAGCAGCCCCGGTACAGGGCGTTACGAGCAGTACTTC.

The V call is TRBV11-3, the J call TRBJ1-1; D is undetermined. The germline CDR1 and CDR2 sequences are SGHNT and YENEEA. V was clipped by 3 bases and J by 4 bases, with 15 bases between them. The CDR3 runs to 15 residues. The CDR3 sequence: CASSLVSAGGTEAFF. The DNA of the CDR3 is TGTGCCAGCAGCTTGGTTTCGGCAGGCGGCACTGAAGCTTTCTTT.

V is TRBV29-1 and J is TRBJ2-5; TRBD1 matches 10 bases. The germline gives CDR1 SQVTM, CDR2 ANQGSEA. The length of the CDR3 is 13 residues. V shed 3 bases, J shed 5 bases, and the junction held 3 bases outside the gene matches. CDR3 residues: CSVETGGVETQYF. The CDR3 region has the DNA TGCAGCGTTGAGACAGGGGGCGTGGAGACCCAGTACTTC.